The 10 T cell receptor beta chains reported below all come from one sample, sequenced in a study of T cells in Graves' hyperthyroidism and ophthalmopathy. TCR beta CDR3 regions were amplified from RNA transcripts. The HTBI set primed first-round TCR CDR3 RT-PCR. TCRdb itself ran the multiplex PCR reads through MiXCR, one entry per CDR3 protein. The profile shows some 400,000 distinct CDR3 sequences, roughly 19% of them singletons. The source material was blood. These TCRs come from a woman in her late teens or twenties with Graves' hyperthyroidism.

The chain couples TRBV30 to TRBJ1-1; D unresolved. Trimming took off 1 base at V and 4 bases at J, with 10 bases between the two ends. The CDR3 totals 13 residues. Germline V gene data show CDR1 as GTSNPN and CDR2 as SVGIG (reference sequence). The CDR3 reads CAWSGGLGTEAFF. The CDR3 coding sequence is TGTGCCTGGAGTGGAGGGTTGGGCACTGAAGCTTTCTTT.

This clonotype came up many times. The CDR3 region is CASSPTVGAKTEAFF. CDR3 coding DNA: TGTGCCAGCAGCCCCACAGTAGGGGCGAAAACTGAAGCTTTCTTT. The gene calls are TRBV7-9 and TRBJ1-1, with a weak D call TRBD1 (5 bases). Per the germline V gene, CDR1 is SEHNR and CDR2 is FQNEAQ (reference sequence). The ends were cut back, 5 bases at V and 5 bases at J, with 18 bases in the middle. The CDR3 length is 15 residues.

Ten or more counts support this clonotype. V is TRBV7-6 and J is TRBJ1-3; possibly TRBD1 for D (5 bases). Looked up from germline, CDR1 is SGHVS and CDR2 is FNYEAQ. There are 14 residues in the CDR3. Trimming shortened V by 6 bases and J by 4 bases, and 13 bases separated the two germline ends. CDR3 amino acids: CASSTGTLGNTIYF. CDR3 sequence (DNA): TGTGCCAGCAGTACCGGGACTCTCGGAAACACCATATATTTT.

There are a few counts of this clonotype. J is TRBJ1-6 and V is TRBV28, with TRBD1 identical over 7 bases. V shed 7 bases and J 0 bases; nucleotides not matched to a gene: 0. The CDR3 has 14 residues. Germline V gene data show CDR1 as MDHEN and CDR2 as SYDVKM. The CDR3 loop reads CASKGASYNSPLHF. DNA for the CDR3: TGTGCCAGCAAGGGGGCCTCCTATAATTCACCCCTCCACTTT.

This clonotype has a count of ten or more. This rearrangement joins TRBV28 to TRBJ1-1, with a tentative D call TRBD1 (6 bases). The CDR3 extends over 21 amino acids. CDR1 is MDHEN, CDR2 SYDVKM, per germline. V was pared by 3 bases and J by 0 bases, with 29 bases between. DNA for the CDR3: TGTGCCAGCAGTTTCGAATACAGGGCCGAATCAGTGGGCTTGATGAACACTGAAGCTTTCTTT. Amino acid sequence: CASSFEYRAESVGLMNTEAFF.

Worth noting for this clonotype: A much larger clonotype is one base distant, so this may be a read error. The chain links TRBV19 to TRBJ1-5; 8 nucleotides align to TRBD1. Per the germline V gene, CDR1 is LNHDA and CDR2 is SQIVND (reference sequence). This CDR3 has 16 residues. DNA for the CDR3: TGTGCCAGTGCGCCGGGACAGGCTTATAGCAATCAGCCCCGGCATTTT. Protein: CASAPGQAYSNQPRHF.

In its sample, this clonotype was seen many times. This chain uses TRBV10-3 with TRBJ2-7, with TRBD1 as a possible D gene (6 bases). The CDR3 spans 13 residues. The V and J ends lost 3 bases and 6 bases respectively, with 12 bases between them. CDR1 is ENHRY and CDR2 is SYGVKD in the germline V gene. CDR3 residues: CAISEQGLVEQYF. DNA of the CDR3: TGTGCCATCAGTGAACAGGGTTTGGTCGAGCAGTACTTC.

This clonotype showed up many times. This chain joins TRBV30 and TRBJ1-1; D not certain. CDR3 length: 12 amino acids. Trimming cost V 4 bases and J 7 bases, with 13 bases left between them. Germline assignment: CDR1 GTSNPN and CDR2 SVGIG (reference sequence). The chain's CDR3 is CAWIRTSSEAFF. The CDR3 DNA reads TGTGCCTGGATCCGTACGAGCAGTGAAGCTTTCTTT.

This chain connects TRBV10-3 to TRBJ2-2, with D unclear. This CDR3 spans 13 amino acids. Deletions cut 4 bases from V and 1 base from J, with 4 bases between. Germline V gives CDR1 ENHRY, CDR2 SYGVKD. DNA of the CDR3: TGTGCCATCAGTGGACAGAACACCGGGGAGCTGTTTTTT. Protein: CAISGQNTGELFF.

The rearrangement joins TRBV28 to TRBJ1-1; D ambiguous. The CDR3 spans 11 residues. Germline assignment: CDR1 MDHEN and CDR2 SYDVKM. V was trimmed by 5 bases and J by 9 bases, leaving 10 bases between them. CDR3 sequence: CASSGSGKAFF. The CDR3 nucleotides are TGTGCCAGCAGTGGGTCAGGCAAAGCTTTCTTT. Supplemented by reference TRBV28 and TRBJ1-1, the full variable domain reads DVKVTQSSRYLVKRTGEKVFLECVQDMDHENMFWYRQDPGLGLRLIYFSYDVKMKEKGDIPEGYSVSREKKERFSLILESASTNQTSMYLCASSGSGKAFFGQGTRLTVV.